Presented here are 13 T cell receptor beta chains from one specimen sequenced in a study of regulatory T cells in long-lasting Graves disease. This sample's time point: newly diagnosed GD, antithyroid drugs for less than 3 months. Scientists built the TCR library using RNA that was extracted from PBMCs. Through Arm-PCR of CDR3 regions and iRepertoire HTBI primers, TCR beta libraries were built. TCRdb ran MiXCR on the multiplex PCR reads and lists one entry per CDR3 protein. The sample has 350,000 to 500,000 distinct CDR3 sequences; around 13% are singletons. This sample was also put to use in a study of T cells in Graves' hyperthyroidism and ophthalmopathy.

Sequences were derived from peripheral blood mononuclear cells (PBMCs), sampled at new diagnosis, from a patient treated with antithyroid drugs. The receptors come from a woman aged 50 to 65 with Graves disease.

This chain's CDR3 is CSGRSGSSTDTQYF. In DNA, the CDR3 is TGCAGCGGAAGAAGCGGGAGCAGCACAGATACGCAGTATTTT. The chain carries TRBV29-1 and TRBJ2-3, with 8 bases that match TRBD2. The CDR3 has 14 residues. The V gene's germline CDR1 is SQVTM and CDR2 ANQGSEA. V lost 7 bases and J lost 0; bases outside the gene matches: 6.

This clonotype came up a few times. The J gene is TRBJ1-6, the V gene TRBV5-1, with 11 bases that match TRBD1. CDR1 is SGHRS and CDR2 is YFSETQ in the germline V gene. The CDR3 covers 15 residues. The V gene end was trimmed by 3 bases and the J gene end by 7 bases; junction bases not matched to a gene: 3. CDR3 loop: CASSSGQGENSPLHF. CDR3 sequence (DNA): TGCGCCAGCAGCTCGGGACAGGGGGAGAATTCACCCCTCCACTTT.

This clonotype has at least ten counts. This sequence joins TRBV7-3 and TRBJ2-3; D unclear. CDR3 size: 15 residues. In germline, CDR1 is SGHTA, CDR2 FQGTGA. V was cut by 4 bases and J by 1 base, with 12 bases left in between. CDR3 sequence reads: CASSSAIRGTDTQYF. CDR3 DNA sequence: TGTGCCAGCAGCTCGGCAATTAGGGGCACAGATACGCAGTATTTT. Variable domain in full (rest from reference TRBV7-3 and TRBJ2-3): GAGVSQTPSNKVTEKGKYVELRCDPISGHTALYWYRQSLGQGPEFLIYFQGTGAADDSGLPNDRFFAVRPEGSVSTLKIQRTERGDSAVYLCASSSAIRGTDTQYFGPGTRLTVL.

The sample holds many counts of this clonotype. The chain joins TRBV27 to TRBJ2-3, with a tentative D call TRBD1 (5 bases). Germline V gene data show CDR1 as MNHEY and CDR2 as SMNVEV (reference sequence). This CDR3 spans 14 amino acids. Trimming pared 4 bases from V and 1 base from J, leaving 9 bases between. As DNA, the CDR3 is TGTGCCAGCAGTTGGACCAGGGGCACAGATACGCAGTATTTT. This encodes CASSWTRGTDTQYF.

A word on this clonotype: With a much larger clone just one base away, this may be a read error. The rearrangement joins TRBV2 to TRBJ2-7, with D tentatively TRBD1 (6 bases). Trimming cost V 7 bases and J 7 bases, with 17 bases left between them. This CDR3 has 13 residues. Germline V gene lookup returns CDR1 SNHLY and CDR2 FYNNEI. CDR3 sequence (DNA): TGTGCCAGCAAATGGCAGGGGAACGATGAGCAGTACTTC. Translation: CASKWQGNDEQYF.

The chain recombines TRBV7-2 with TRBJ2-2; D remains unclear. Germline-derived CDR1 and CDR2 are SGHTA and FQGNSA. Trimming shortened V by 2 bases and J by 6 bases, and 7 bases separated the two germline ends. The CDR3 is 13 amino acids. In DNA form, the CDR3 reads TGTGCCAGCAGCTTATTGGCTGCCGGGGAGCTGTTTTTT. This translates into CASSLLAAGELFF. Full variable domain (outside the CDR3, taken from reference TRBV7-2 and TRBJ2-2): GAGVSQSPSNKVTEKGKDVELRCDPISGHTALYWYRQSLGQGLEFLIYFQGNSAPDKSGLPSDRFSAERTGGSVSTLTIQRTQQEDSAVYLCASSLLAAGELFFGEGSRLTVL.

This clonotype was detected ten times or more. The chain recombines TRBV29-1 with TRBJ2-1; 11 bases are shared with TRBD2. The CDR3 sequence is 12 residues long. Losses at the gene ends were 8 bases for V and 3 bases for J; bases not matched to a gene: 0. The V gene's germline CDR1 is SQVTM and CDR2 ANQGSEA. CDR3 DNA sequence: TGCAGCACTAGCGGGAGCTACAATGAGCAGTTCTTC. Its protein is CSTSGSYNEQFF.

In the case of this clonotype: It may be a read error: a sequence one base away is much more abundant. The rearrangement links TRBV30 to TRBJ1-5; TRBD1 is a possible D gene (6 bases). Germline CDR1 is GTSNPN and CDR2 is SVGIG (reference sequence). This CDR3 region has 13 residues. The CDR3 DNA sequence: TGTGCCTGGAGTTCGGGGGCGGCAGGGCCCCGGCATTTT. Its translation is CAWSSGAAGPRHF. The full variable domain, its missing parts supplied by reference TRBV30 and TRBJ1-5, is SQTIHQWPATLVQPVGSPLSLECTVEGTSNPNLYWYRQAAGRGLQLLFYSVGIGQISSEVPQNLSASRPQDRQFILSSKKLLLSDSGFYLCAWSSGAAGPRHFGDGTRLSIL.

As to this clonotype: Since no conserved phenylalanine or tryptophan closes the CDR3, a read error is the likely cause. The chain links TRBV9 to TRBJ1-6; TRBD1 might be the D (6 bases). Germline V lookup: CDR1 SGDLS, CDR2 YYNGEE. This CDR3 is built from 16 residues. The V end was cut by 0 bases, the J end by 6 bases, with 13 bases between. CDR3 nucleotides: TGTGCCAGCAGCGTAGCTTCAGGGGACCTTAATTCACCCCTCCACTCT. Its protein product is CASSVASGDLNSPLHS.

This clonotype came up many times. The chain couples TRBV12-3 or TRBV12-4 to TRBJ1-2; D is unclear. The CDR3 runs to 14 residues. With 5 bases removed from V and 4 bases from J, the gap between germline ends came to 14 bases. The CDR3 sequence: CASSPPAVLYGYTF. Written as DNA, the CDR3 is TGTGCCAGCAGTCCCCCGGCAGTTCTCTATGGCTACACCTTC.

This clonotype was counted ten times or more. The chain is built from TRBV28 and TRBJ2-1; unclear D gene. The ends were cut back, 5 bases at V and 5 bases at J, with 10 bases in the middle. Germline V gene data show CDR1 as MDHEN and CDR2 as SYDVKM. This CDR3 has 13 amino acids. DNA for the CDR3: TGTGCCAGCAGTAGGTCCAAACACAATGAGCAGTTCTTC. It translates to CASSRSKHNEQFF.

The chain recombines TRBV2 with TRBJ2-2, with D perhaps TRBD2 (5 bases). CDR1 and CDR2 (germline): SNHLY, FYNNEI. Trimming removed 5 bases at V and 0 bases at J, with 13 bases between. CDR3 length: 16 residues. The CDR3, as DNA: TGTGCCAGCAGTAAACTAGATATTGCGAACACCGGGGAGCTGTTTTTT. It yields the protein CASSKLDIANTGELFF. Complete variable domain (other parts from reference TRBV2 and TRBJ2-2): EPEVTQTPSHQVTQMGQEVILRCVPISNHLYFYWYRQILGQKVEFLVSFYNNEISEKSEIFDDQFSVERPDGSNFTLKIRSTKLEDSAMYFCASSKLDIANTGELFFGEGSRLTVL.

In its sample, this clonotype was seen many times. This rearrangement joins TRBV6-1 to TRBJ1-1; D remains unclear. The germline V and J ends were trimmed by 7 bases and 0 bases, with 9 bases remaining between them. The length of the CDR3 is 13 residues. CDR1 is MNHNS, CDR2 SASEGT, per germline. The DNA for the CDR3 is TGTGCCAGCACCGGGCAGATGAACACTGAAGCTTTCTTT. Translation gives CASTGQMNTEAFF.